The subject of this entry is one T cell receptor (beta chain). Its target is unknown. Per the germline V gene, CDR1 is ENHRY and CDR2 is SYGVKD. This CDR3 has 20 amino acids. The junction had 15 bases not matched to a gene; V was cut back by 4 bases and J by 0 bases. Libraries were made from TCR beta cDNA, and they carried unique molecular identifiers. The yield from roughly 1 to 10 million T cells was some 500,000 cDNA molecules in total. TCRdb redid the calling of the PCR reads with MiXCR, one entry per CDR3 protein. The repertoire holds approximately 730,000 distinct CDR3 sequences, with roughly 29% as singletons. The sample originates from a study of post-analysis software for immune sequencing data. Study-level information: Courses of disease covered relapsing-remitting, secondary progressive and progressive-relapsing multiple sclerosis. Study observations and caveats: The study found TRBV5-6, TRBV5-1 and TRBV20-1 among four to six TRBV segments more frequent in patients than controls. Pronounced co-clustering by F measure was evident among identically batched samples. Comparison with controls showed significantly lower normalized Chao1 diversity in multiple sclerosis patients.

The sample taken for sequencing was blood. The receptor was isolated from a girl aged 10-17 years with multiple sclerosis. V gene TRBV10-3 combines with J gene TRBJ2-6, with TRBD1 matching 7 bases. CDR3 DNA: TGTGCCATCAGTGGGTCGTACGGGTCAGGGGGAGACTCTGGGGCCAACGTCCTGACTTTC. The encoded protein is CAISGSYGSGGDSGANVLTF.